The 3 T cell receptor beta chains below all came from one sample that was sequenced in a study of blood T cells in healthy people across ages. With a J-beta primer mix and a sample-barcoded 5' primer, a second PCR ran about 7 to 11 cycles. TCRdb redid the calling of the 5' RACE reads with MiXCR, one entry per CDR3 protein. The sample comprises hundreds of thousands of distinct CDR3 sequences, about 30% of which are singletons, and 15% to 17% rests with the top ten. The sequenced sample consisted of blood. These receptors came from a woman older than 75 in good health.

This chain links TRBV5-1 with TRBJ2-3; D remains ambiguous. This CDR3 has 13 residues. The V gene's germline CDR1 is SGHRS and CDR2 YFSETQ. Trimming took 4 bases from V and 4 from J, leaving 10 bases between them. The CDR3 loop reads CASSPSNADTQYF. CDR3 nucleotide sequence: TGCGCCAGCAGCCCCAGCAACGCAGATACGCAGTATTTT.

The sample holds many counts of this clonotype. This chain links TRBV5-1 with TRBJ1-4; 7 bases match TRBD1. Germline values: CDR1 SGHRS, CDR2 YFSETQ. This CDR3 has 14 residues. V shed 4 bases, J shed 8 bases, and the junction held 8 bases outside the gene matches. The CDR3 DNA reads TGCGCCAGCAGCGAAGACAGGGTCGGCGAAAAACTGTTTTTT. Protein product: CASSEDRVGEKLFF.

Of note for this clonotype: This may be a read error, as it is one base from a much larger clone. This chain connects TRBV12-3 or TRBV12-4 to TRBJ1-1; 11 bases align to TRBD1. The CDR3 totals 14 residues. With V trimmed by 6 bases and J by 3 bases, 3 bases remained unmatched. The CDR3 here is CASSRDRGDTEAFF. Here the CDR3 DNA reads TGTGCCAGCAGCCGGGACAGGGGGGACACTGAAGCTTTCTTT.